Below, 6 T cell receptor beta chains from the same sample are listed, as sequenced in a study of shared clonotypes between healthy human individuals. Here immunoSEQ multiplex PCR was the method, and the copy in TCRdb shows in-frame clones only, minus some. The table includes 800,000 to 1,200,000 clones, around 78% detected once. Sequenced input: memory CD4+ T cells from PBMCs. The subset is: CD45RA-negative fraction. These receptor sequences come from a young man in good health. Some clones in this sample may be carry-over from other donors' samples.

This sequence joins TRBV27 and TRBJ1-4, with TRBD1 identical over 7 bases. The CDR3 length is 15 residues. Losses at the gene ends were 0 bases for V and 5 bases for J; bases not matched to a gene: 3. Per germline, CDR1 MNHEY and CDR2 SMNVEV (reference sequence). CDR3 DNA sequence: TGTGCCAGCAGTTTATCCCGCAGGGGGAATGAAAAACTGTTTTTT. This translates into CASSLSRRGNEKLFF.

This CDR3 reads CASSATSESLGEQFF. CDR3 bases: TGTGCCAGCAGCGCGACTAGTGAAAGTCTGGGTGAGCAGTTCTTC. The chain has TRBV9 and TRBJ2-1; possible D gene TRBD2, 6 bases. Germline V lookup: CDR1 SGDLS, CDR2 YYNGEE. There are 15 residues in the CDR3. Trimming took off 3 bases at V and 9 bases at J, with 19 bases between the two ends. The variable domain in full, with the rest retrieved from reference TRBV9 and TRBJ2-1, is DSGVTQTPKHLITATGQRVTLRCSPRSGDLSVYWYQQSLDQGLQFLIQYYNGEERAKGNILERFSAQQFPDLHSELNLSSLELGDSALYFCASSATSESLGEQFFGPGTRLTVL.

This rearrangement joins TRBV28 to TRBJ2-5; TRBD2 agrees at 15 bases. Germline V gene data show CDR1 as MDHEN and CDR2 as SYDVKM. V was clipped by 6 bases and J by 0 bases; unmatched bases: 8. The length of the CDR3 is 18 residues. The CDR3 loop reads CASRGGLAGGLNQETQYF. DNA for the CDR3: TGTGCCAGCAGGGGGGGACTAGCGGGAGGCCTTAACCAAGAGACCCAGTACTTC.

This sequence joins TRBV28 and TRBJ1-1, with D unclear. Germline V gene sequence: CDR1 MDHEN, CDR2 SYDVKM. The CDR3 runs 13 residues. Trimming took 3 bases from V and 11 from J, leaving 16 bases between them. The CDR3 region has the DNA TGTGCCAGCAGTTTGCCGGGCCTCATTGCGGCTTTCTTT. Translated, it gives CASSLPGLIAAFF. Using reference TRBV28 and TRBJ1-1 for the parts outside the CDR3, the full variable domain is DVKVTQSSRYLVKRTGEKVFLECVQDMDHENMFWYRQDPGLGLRLIYFSYDVKMKEKGDIPEGYSVSREKKERFSLILESASTNQTSMYLCASSLPGLIAAFFGQGTRLTVV.

A single count supports this clone. The V gene is TRBV6-5, the J gene TRBJ2-7; the match to TRBD2 covers 9 bases. Germline V gives CDR1 MNHEY, CDR2 SVGAGI. This CDR3 comprises 15 residues. The ends lost 2 bases at V and 3 bases at J; junction bases unmatched: 5. DNA for the CDR3: TGTGCCAGCAGTTACGGGCCAGCGGGAGGCTACGAGCAGTACTTC. Protein: CASSYGPAGGYEQYF.

The chain recombines TRBV28 with TRBJ1-2, with TRBD1 matching over 9 bases. J lost 5 bases, V lost 5 bases, and 24 bases had no gene match. The CDR3 spans 20 residues. The germline gives CDR1 MDHEN, CDR2 SYDVKM. The CDR3 protein is CASSTTSGRGQGSFQYGYTF. CDR3 nucleotide sequence: TGTGCCAGCAGTACAACCTCGGGACGGGGACAGGGCTCCTTTCAGTATGGCTACACCTTC.